The rows below give T cell receptor beta chains drawn from one sample of a study of cytomegalovirus exposure and HLA in healthy donors. Sequencing used immunoSEQ multiplex PCR; TCRdb keeps in-frame clones, though not all of them. This sample's clone table lists about 200,000 clones. Material for sequencing was PBMCs. These receptors were obtained from a girl aged 2 to 10 in good health and CMV-seropositive. The CDR3 runs from the conserved cysteine through the conserved F or W. D genes are given only for firm matches.

D,V,J,CDR3,DNA
.,TRBV13,TRBJ1-3,CASSLEMGTSGNTIYF,TGTGCCAGCAGCTTAGAAATGGGGACTTCTGGAAACACCATATATTTT
.,TRBV5-1,TRBJ1-2,CASSAGQEGSYYGYTF,TGCGCCAGCAGTGCGGGGCAGGAGGGGTCCTACTATGGCTACACCTTC
TRBD2,TRBV10-3,TRBJ2-4,CAISNSGSHIQYF,TGTGCCATCAGTAATAGCGGGAGTCACATTCAGTACTTC
.,TRBV7-7,TRBJ2-3,CASSLAFGGDTQYF,TGTGCTAGCAGCTTAGCGTTCGGGGGAGATACGCAGTATTTT
.,TRBV27,TRBJ1-5,CASSGHSNQPQHF,TGTGCCAGCAGTGGGCATAGCAATCAGCCCCAGCATTTT
.,TRBV10-1,TRBJ2-7,CASSELPGEQYF,TGCGCCAGCAGTGAGTTACCGGGCGAGCAGTACTTC
TRBD2,TRBV28,TRBJ2-7,CASTGGGSHYEQYF,TGTGCCAGCACCGGGGGGGGCTCGCACTACGAGCAGTACTTC
TRBD1,TRBV5-8,TRBJ1-5,CASSPGQGDQPQHF,TGTGCCAGCAGCCCCGGACAGGGGGATCAGCCCCAGCATTTT
.,TRBV5-1,TRBJ1-5,CASSPRSGEGQPQHF,TGCGCCAGCAGCCCCCGGTCGGGGGAAGGCCAGCCCCAGCATTTT
TRBD1,TRBV18,TRBJ2-2,CASSPPPGQGNTGELFF,TGTGCCAGCTCACCCCCCCCGGGACAGGGGAACACCGGGGAGCTGTTTTTT
TRBD2,TRBV2,TRBJ2-2,CAGTGTSVAGELFF,TGTGCCGGCACCGGGACTAGCGTCGCCGGGGAGCTGTTTTTT
.,TRBV9,TRBJ2-4,CASSGTGLAKNIQYF,TGTGCCAGCAGCGGAACAGGGTTAGCCAAAAACATTCAGTACTTC
TRBD1,TRBV11-2,TRBJ1-2,CASSPTGALNYGYTF,TGTGCCAGCAGCCCCACAGGGGCCCTCAACTATGGCTACACCTTC
TRBD1,TRBV29-1,TRBJ2-2,CSVVTGVNTGELFF,TGCAGCGTTGTGACAGGGGTCAACACCGGGGAGCTGTTTTTT
TRBD2,TRBV7-9,TRBJ2-3,CASGRGTSPDTQYF,TGTGCCAGCGGTCGGGGGACTAGCCCAGATACGCAGTATTTT
.,TRBV7-9,TRBJ2-2,CASSTASLVMAGELFF,TGTGCCAGCAGTACTGCGTCACTAGTAATGGCCGGGGAGCTGTTTTTT
.,TRBV28,TRBJ2-2,CASSLFWRANTGELFF,TGTGCCAGCAGTTTATTTTGGCGGGCGAACACCGGGGAGCTGTTTTTT
TRBD1,TRBV7-2,TRBJ1-2,CASSLTPGQGDGYTF,TGTGCCAGCAGCTTAACACCGGGACAGGGCGATGGCTACACCTTC
.,TRBV25-1,TRBJ1-2,CASSVRTETNYGYTF,TGTGCCAGCAGTGTAAGGACAGAGACTAACTATGGCTACACCTTC
.,TRBV13,TRBJ2-7,CASSLGEGYEQYF,TGTGCCAGCAGCTTAGGTGAGGGCTACGAGCAGTACTTC
.,TRBV7-9,TRBJ2-7,CASSLSSGKSEQYF,TGTGCCAGCAGCTTATCTTCAGGGAAGTCCGAGCAGTACTTC
TRBD1,TRBV28,TRBJ1-2,CASNPGDRAGGGGYTF,TGTGCCAGCAACCCGGGGGACAGAGCCGGAGGGGGTGGCTACACCTTC
.,TRBV7-8,TRBJ1-3,CASSLGQLSLRARGNTIYF,TGTGCCAGCAGCTTAGGACAGCTCTCTCTTCGGGCTCGTGGAAACACCATATATTTT
TRBD2,TRBV10-3,TRBJ2-1,CAISDRGTSGYEQFF,TGTGCCATCAGTGATCGGGGGACTAGCGGGTATGAGCAGTTCTTC
.,TRBV18,TRBJ1-5,CASSLGTRNSNQPQHF,TGTGCCAGCTCACTTGGGACAAGGAATAGCAATCAGCCCCAGCATTTT
TRBD2,TRBV28,TRBJ2-7,CASNRGWGLAIYEQYF,TGTGCCAGCAACAGAGGGTGGGGACTAGCGATCTACGAGCAGTACTTC
.,TRBV10-3,TRBJ1-3,CAIRGHSGNTIYF,TGTGCCATCAGGGGGCACTCTGGAAACACCATATATTTT
TRBD2,TRBV19,TRBJ2-7,CASSPSLGLANEQYF,TGTGCCAGTAGTCCTTCTCTGGGACTAGCGAACGAGCAGTACTTC
.,TRBV5-4,TRBJ2-2,CASSLDYGELFF,TGTGCCAGCAGCTTGGATTACGGGGAGCTGTTTTTT
.,TRBV10-1,TRBJ1-1,CASSESQGTEAFF,TGCGCCAGCAGTGAGTCCCAGGGCACTGAAGCTTTCTTT
TRBD2,TRBV10-3,TRBJ2-7,CAISGLAGDDSEQYF,TGTGCCATCAGTGGGCTAGCGGGAGACGATAGCGAGCAGTACTTC
TRBD2,TRBV5-1,TRBJ2-7,CASTPEPGLAGIGKYF,TGCGCCAGCACTCCTGAACCGGGACTAGCGGGTATCGGGAAGTACTTC
.,TRBV5-1,TRBJ2-2,CASSLALGVGELFF,TGCGCCAGCAGCTTGGCCTTAGGGGTAGGGGAGCTGTTTTTT
.,TRBV29-1,TRBJ1-1,CSVERRLDTEAFF,TGCAGCGTCGAGCGGAGGTTGGACACTGAAGCTTTCTTT
TRBD2,TRBV11-1,TRBJ2-1,CASRDGLAGYNEQFF,TGTGCCAGCCGAGACGGACTAGCGGGCTACAATGAGCAGTTCTTC
.,TRBV10-3,TRBJ2-7,CAITDRSPSYEQYF,TGTGCCATCACCGACAGGTCCCCCTCCTACGAGCAGTACTTC
.,TRBV10-2,TRBJ1-1,CASSESIPSTEAFF,TGCGCCAGCAGTGAGTCGATACCGAGCACTGAAGCTTTCTTT
.,TRBV7-9,TRBJ2-1,CASSLAYQGPRRNEQFF,TGTGCCAGCAGCCTCGCTTATCAGGGGCCCCGGCGGAATGAGCAGTTCTTC
.,TRBV9,TRBJ1-2,CASSVGQGRGGYTF,TGTGCCAGCAGCGTAGGGCAGGGGAGGGGTGGCTACACCTTC
TRBD1,TRBV7-9,TRBJ2-7,CASSGQSYEQYF,TGTGCCAGCTCGGGACAGAGCTACGAGCAGTACTTC
.,TRBV4-2,TRBJ2-6,CASSQAGSSGANVLTF,TGTGCCAGCAGCCAAGCGGGGAGCTCTGGGGCCAACGTCCTGACTTTC
TRBD1,TRBV29-1,TRBJ1-2,CSSRTGLNDGYTF,TGCAGCTCGAGGACAGGGCTGAACGATGGCTACACCTTC
TRBD2,TRBV25-1,TRBJ2-7,CASSPSGLAGEEQYF,TGTGCCAGCAGCCCCTCGGGACTAGCGGGGGAGGAGCAGTACTTC